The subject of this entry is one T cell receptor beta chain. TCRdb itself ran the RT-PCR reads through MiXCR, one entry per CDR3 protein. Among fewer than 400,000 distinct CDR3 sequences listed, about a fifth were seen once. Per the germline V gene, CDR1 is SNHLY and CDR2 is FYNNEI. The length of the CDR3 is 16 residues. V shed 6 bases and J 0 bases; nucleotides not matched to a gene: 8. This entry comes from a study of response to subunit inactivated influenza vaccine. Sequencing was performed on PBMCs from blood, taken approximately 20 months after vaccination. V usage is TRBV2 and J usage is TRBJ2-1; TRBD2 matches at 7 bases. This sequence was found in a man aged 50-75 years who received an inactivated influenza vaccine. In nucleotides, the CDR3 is TGTGCCAGCAGACAGAGCGGGACGAACTCCTACAATGAGCAGTTCTTC. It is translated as CASRQSGTNSYNEQFF.